This TCR beta chain emerged from a study of cytomegalovirus exposure and HLA in healthy donors. Study-level results: Earlier analysis found most TCR beta V segments productive about 90% or about 30% of the time. Analysis was carried out at a later point, and it linked a missense DCLRE1C variant to TCR beta V- and J-gene trimming. Overall, roughly 170 TCR beta chains were annotated as cytomegalovirus-associated.

Absent from the records is this donor's CMV serostatus. This clone was detected only a few times. Antigen: not known. Amplification used 60 Vbeta primers and 13 Jbeta primers. The table came from immunoSEQ multiplex PCR; TCRdb's copy has only in-frame clones and leaves some out. The sample has about 140,000 clones, 73% seen once. Germline trimming cut 3 bases from V and 7 bases from J; bases unmatched to any gene: 3. The CDR3 is made up of 13 amino acids. Germline V gene lookup returns CDR1 SGHNT and CDR2 YYREEE (reference sequence). The sequence was collected from a human donor in good health. Sequencing input: PBMCs. This sequence joins TRBV5-4 and TRBJ2-1; 8 bases are a match to TRBD2. CDR3 sequence reads: CASSWTSRNEQFF. The CDR3 DNA reads TGTGCCAGCAGCTGGACTAGCCGGAATGAGCAGTTCTTC. The full variable domain, in which reference TRBV5-4 and TRBJ2-1 provide the parts outside the CDR3, is ETGVTQSPTHLIKTRGQQVTLRCSSQSGHNTVSWYQQALGQGPQFIFQYYREEENGRGNFPPRFSGLQFPNYSSELNVNALELDDSALYLCASSWTSRNEQFFGPGTRLTVL.